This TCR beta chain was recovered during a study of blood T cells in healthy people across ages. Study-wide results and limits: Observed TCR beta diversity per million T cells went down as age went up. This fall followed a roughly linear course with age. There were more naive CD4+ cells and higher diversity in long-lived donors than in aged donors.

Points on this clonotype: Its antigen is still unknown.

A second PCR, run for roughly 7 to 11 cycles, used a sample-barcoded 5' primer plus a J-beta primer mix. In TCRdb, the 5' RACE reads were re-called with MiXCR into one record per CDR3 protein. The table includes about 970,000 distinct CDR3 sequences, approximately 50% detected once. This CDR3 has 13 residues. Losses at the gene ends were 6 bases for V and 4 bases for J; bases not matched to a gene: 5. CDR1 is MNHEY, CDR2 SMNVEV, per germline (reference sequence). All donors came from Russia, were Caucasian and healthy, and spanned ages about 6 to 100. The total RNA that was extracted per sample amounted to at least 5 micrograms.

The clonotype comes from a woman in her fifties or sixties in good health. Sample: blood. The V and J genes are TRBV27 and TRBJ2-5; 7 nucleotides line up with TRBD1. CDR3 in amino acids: CASREHRGETQYF. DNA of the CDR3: TGTGCCAGCAGGGAACACAGGGGAGAGACCCAGTACTTC.